This is a list of T cell receptor beta chains from one sample in a study of blood T cell repertoires in COVID-19. TCRdb's table, derived via immunoSEQ multiplex PCR, lists solely in-frame clones and lacks some. This table has about 44,000 clones, around 82% appearing once. Sequencing used peripheral blood. Receptors originate from a woman in her 70s with acute or convalescent COVID-19. The CDR3 runs from the conserved cysteine through the conserved F or W. D genes are given only for firm matches. Clone size is shown for a subset of rows, as once, few, many or a class of expanded clone.

J | V | length | size | D | DNA | CDR3
TRBJ2-3 | TRBV7-9 | 15 | once | - | TGTGCCAGCAGCCTGACCGGGACTGCGGGGGATACGCAGTATTTT | CASSLTGTAGDTQYF
TRBJ1-6 | TRBV5-5 | 14 | - | TRBD1 | TGTGCCAGCACGACAGGGGGCAGAAATTCACCCCTCCACTTT | CASTTGGRNSPLHF
TRBJ2-3 | TRBV7-9 | 16 | - | TRBD2 | TGTGCCAGCAGCCTTCTAGCGGGAATAAGCACAGATACGCAGTATTTT | CASSLLAGISTDTQYF
TRBJ1-1 | TRBV18 | 14 | - | - | TGTGCCAGCTCACCCCAAAAGGACAGCACTGAAGCTTTCTTT | CASSPQKDSTEAFF
TRBJ2-5 | TRBV6-2/TRBV6-3 | 14 | - | - | TGTGCCAGCAGTAAAGACAGGTTCGGGGAGACCCAGTACTTC | CASSKDRFGETQYF
TRBJ1-5 | TRBV29-1 | 14 | - | - | TGCAGCGTTGGGGGACTCAATAGCAATCAGCCCCAGCATTTT | CSVGGLNSNQPQHF
TRBJ1-3 | TRBV29-1 | 15 | - | TRBD1 | TGCAGCGTTGAAGCGGTGCAGGGGGGTGGAAACACCATATATTTT | CSVEAVQGGGNTIYF
TRBJ1-4 | TRBV5-1 | 11 | - | - | TGCGCCAGCGGGGAGAATGAAAAACTGTTTTTT | CASGENEKLFF
TRBJ2-1 | TRBV19 | 15 | - | - | TGTGCCAGTAGTATGTCCCGGGACTCTTACAATGAGCAGTTCTTC | CASSMSRDSYNEQFF
TRBJ2-2 | TRBV7-3 | 14 | - | - | TGTGCCAGCAGCTCTCAGGGTCCCACCGGGGAGCTGTTTTTT | CASSSQGPTGELFF
TRBJ2-1 | TRBV5-1 | 15 | - | TRBD2 | TGCGCCAGCAGCTTGGAGGCTAGCGGGAGGGAAAAACAGTTCTTC | CASSLEASGREKQFF
TRBJ1-5 | TRBV21-1 | 14 | - | - | TGTGCCAGCAGCCTGGACAGGGCTCACGAACCCCAGCATTTT | CASSLDRAHEPQHF
TRBJ1-4 | TRBV24-1 | 14 | - | - | TGTGCCACCAGTGAGGGGGGTTATAATGAAAAACTGTTTTTT | CATSEGGYNEKLFF
TRBJ2-1 | TRBV19 | 14 | - | TRBD2 | TGTGCCAGTAGTATGGGACTAGCGGACAATGAGCAGTTCTTC | CASSMGLADNEQFF
TRBJ2-7 | TRBV6-2/TRBV6-3 | 18 | - | TRBD2 | TGTGCCAGCAGTTGGAGTATAGCGGGAGGGCTTCTCCGCTACGAGCAGTACTTC | CASSWSIAGGLLRYEQYF
TRBJ1-6 | TRBV28 | 14 | - | - | TGTGCCCCGAGGTCGGGGGGCACAACTTCACCCCTCCACTTT | CAPRSGGTTSPLHF
TRBJ1-4 | TRBV5-6 | 16 | few | TRBD1 | TGTGCCAGCAGCTTGATGCCGACAGGGCGTAATGAAAAACTGTTTTTT | CASSLMPTGRNEKLFF
TRBJ2-3 | TRBV7-2 | 13 | - | - | TGTGCCAGCAGCTCCTTAGACACAGATACGCAGTATTTT | CASSSLDTDTQYF
TRBJ1-1 | TRBV18 | 16 | - | TRBD1 | TGTGCCAGCCTTCGGGACAGGGGGTCTTCCGAGCCTGAAGCTTTCTTT | CASLRDRGSSEPEAFF
TRBJ2-1 | TRBV5-1 | 17 | - | TRBD2 | TGCGCCAGCAGCTTGGGGGGGTCAGCGGGAGGCGTCAATGAGCAGTTCTTC | CASSLGGSAGGVNEQFF
TRBJ2-2 | TRBV5-1 | 14 | few | - | TGCGCCAGCAGCTTGGGACAAAACACCGGGGAGCTGTTTTTT | CASSLGQNTGELFF
TRBJ2-3 | TRBV10-2 | 19 | - | TRBD2 | TGCGCCAGCAGTGATTCCCTAGCGGGAGCTACCGGTAGCACAGATACGCAGTATTTT | CASSDSLAGATGSTDTQYF
TRBJ2-2 | TRBV5-3 | 15 | - | TRBD1 | TGTGCCAGAAGCATTTGGACAGGGGACACCGGGGAGCTGTTTTTT | CARSIWTGDTGELFF
TRBJ1-4 | TRBV2 | 18 | few | TRBD1 | TGTGCCAGCAGTACCGACAGGGCCAACCGCCAAGCTAATGAAAAACTGTTTTTT | CASSTDRANRQANEKLFF
TRBJ2-7 | TRBV6-1 | 16 | - | TRBD1 | TGTGCCAGCAGTGAAAATTTGGGACAGGGACTCTACGAGCAGTACTTC | CASSENLGQGLYEQYF
TRBJ1-1 | TRBV3-1/TRBV3-2 | 12 | - | TRBD1 | TGTGCCAGCAGAGGGACAGGGAGTGAAGCTTTCTTT | CASRGTGSEAFF
TRBJ2-1 | TRBV30 | 15 | - | TRBD1 | TGTGCCTGGGGCCGGGACAGGGGACCCTACAATGAGCAGTTCTTC | CAWGRDRGPYNEQFF
TRBJ1-2 | TRBV29-1 | 17 | - | TRBD1 | TGCAGCGTTGAAGACCGACAGGGCGAGCCCTCCTTTTCTGGCTACACCTTC | CSVEDRQGEPSFSGYTF
TRBJ1-1 | TRBV29-1 | 14 | - | TRBD1 | TGCAGCGCGACCCTTTTCGGACAGGCGAGAAAAGCTTTCTTT | CSATLFGQARKAFF
TRBJ2-5 | TRBV5-1 | 15 | - | TRBD1 | TGCGCCAGCAGCTTGGGGACAGGGTACGAAGAGACCCAGTACTTC | CASSLGTGYEETQYF
TRBJ1-2 | TRBV6-1 | 14 | - | - | TGTGCCAGCAGTACCCCGGGACAATTTTATGGCTACACCTTC | CASSTPGQFYGYTF
TRBJ2-1 | TRBV2 | 17 | - | TRBD2 | TGTGCCAGCAGGAGAATAACGGCGGGAGTGGTGTACAATGAGCAGTTCTTC | CASRRITAGVVYNEQFF
TRBJ1-4 | TRBV9 | 15 | - | TRBD1 | TGTGCCAGCAGCACGCGCGGGACAGGGAATGAAAAACTGTTTTTT | CASSTRGTGNEKLFF
TRBJ2-2 | TRBV9 | 16 | - | TRBD2 | TGTGCCAGCAGCTTTTACGGGAGGGGCAACACCGGGGAGCTGTTTTTT | CASSFYGRGNTGELFF
TRBJ1-3 | TRBV19 | 16 | - | TRBD1 | TGTGCCAGTAGTATTTTTGTGACAGGGACTGGAAACACCATATATTTT | CASSIFVTGTGNTIYF
TRBJ2-7 | TRBV6-5 | 14 | - | - | TGTGCCAGCGGGTTCGGGTCCAGTCCCCACGAGCAGTACTTC | CASGFGSSPHEQYF
TRBJ1-6 | TRBV11-2 | 17 | - | - | TGTGCCAGCAGCTTAGATAAAGAGAGCTCCTATAATTCACCCCTCCACTTT | CASSLDKESSYNSPLHF